Shown below are 17 T cell receptor beta chains from a single sample sequenced in a study. TCRdb fed the 5' RACE reads into MiXCR, producing one record per CDR3 protein. The data contain roughly 40,000 distinct CDR3 sequences, 18% of them singletons. The source material was naive CD4+ T cells sorted from a lymph node. The subset here: naive CD4+ T cells, CD4+CD45RA+CD25-. The receptors shown here come from a female donor with breast cancer.

With respect to this clonotype: This may come from a read error, since a much larger clone is one base off. This chain connects TRBV7-2 to TRBJ2-2; the match to TRBD1 covers 10 bases. CDR1 is SGHTA, CDR2 FQGNSA, per germline. The CDR3 is 15 residues long. The CDR3 bases are TGTGCCAGCAGCACGGGACAGGGGATCACCGGGGGGCTGTTTTTT. Its translation: CASSTGQGITGGLFF.

This clonotype appeared a few times. This sequence joins TRBV28 and TRBJ2-7; 10 positions agree with TRBD2. Germline-derived CDR1 and CDR2 are MDHEN and SYDVKM. The CDR3 runs to 14 residues. V shed 10 bases, J shed 3 bases, and the junction held 9 bases outside the gene matches. CDR3 nucleotides: TGTGCCATACAAACCGGGACTAGCGTCTACGAGCAGTACTTC. Translating gives CAIQTGTSVYEQYF.

This clonotype came up a few times. The rearrangement uses TRBV3-1 and TRBJ2-7, with D perhaps given as TRBD1 or TRBD2 (5 bases each). Looked up from germline, CDR1 is LGHDT and CDR2 is YNNKEL (reference sequence). V lost 1 base to trimming and J lost 4 bases, with 11 bases between them. The CDR3 loop spans 14 amino acids. The CDR3 sequence is CASSQGAGSYEQYF. DNA of the CDR3: TGTGCCAGCAGCCAAGGGGCAGGGAGTTACGAGCAGTACTTC.

This clonotype was recorded many times. V and J are TRBV10-3 and TRBJ1-2, with D unresolved. This CDR3 comprises 16 residues. The germline V gene encodes CDR1 ENHRY and CDR2 SYGVKD. V lost 0 bases, J lost 4 bases, and 15 bases lay in between. The CDR3 bases are TGTGCCATCAGTGAGTCGAGGGAAAGGCGCATCTATGGCTACACCTTC. This translates into CAISESRERRIYGYTF.

This clonotype was counted only a few times. The rearrangement links TRBV6-1 to TRBJ2-1; D possibly matches TRBD1 or TRBD2 (6 bases each). The CDR3 loop spans 14 amino acids. Per the germline V gene, CDR1 is MNHNS and CDR2 is SASEGT. Trimming shortened V by 7 bases and J by 2 bases, and 12 bases separated the two germline ends. The CDR3 bases are TGTGCCAGCACCAAGGGGGAGGCCTACAATGAGCAGTTCTTC. This encodes CASTKGEAYNEQFF.

Of note for this clonotype: This may arise from a read error, as a much more abundant clone is one base away. This likely comes from a read error, as the CDR3 has no conserved phenylalanine or tryptophan at its end. The chain links TRBV4-1 to TRBJ1-5; 7 bases match TRBD1. The length of the CDR3 is 16 residues. Per the germline V gene, CDR1 is MGHRA and CDR2 is YSYEKL. Trimming took 4 bases from V and 0 from J; bases not matched to a gene: 6. The CDR3 DNA is TGCGCCAGCAGCCCGCGACAGGGAATTAGCAATCAGCCCCAGCATTCT. As protein: CASSPRQGISNQPQHS.

The V call is TRBV12-3 or TRBV12-4, the J call TRBJ1-3; 9 bases are shared with TRBD1. V lost 5 bases to trimming and J lost 3 bases; unmatched junction nucleotides: 5. CDR3 length: 15 residues. The CDR3 nucleotides are TGTGCCAGCAGTACAGCGGGACAGGGTGGAAACACCATATATTTT. This sequence encodes CASSTAGQGGNTIYF.

This chain connects TRBV20-1 to TRBJ2-4; possibly TRBD1 for D (6 bases). Germline CDR1 reads DFQATT; CDR2 reads SNEGSKA (reference sequence). Trimming removed 0 bases at V and 1 base at J, with 16 bases between. The CDR3 totals 17 residues. CDR3 residues: CSARDQGMGNAKNIQYF. The CDR3 coding sequence is TGCAGTGCTAGAGATCAGGGGATGGGGAATGCCAAAAACATTCAGTACTTC.

This clonotype was detected a few times. The rearrangement links TRBV7-6 to TRBJ1-5; 7 bases line up with TRBD1. There are 22 residues in the CDR3. CDR1 is SGHVS, CDR2 FNYEAQ, per germline. Unmatched junction bases numbered 25, after V lost 5 bases and J lost 0 bases. CDR3 sequence (DNA): TGTGCCAGCAGCCCGTTGAATCGGGACAGCAGAAACCCTGTTAATAGCAATCAGCCCCAGCATTTT. Translated, it gives CASSPLNRDSRNPVNSNQPQHF.

There are a few counts of this clonotype. The gene calls are TRBV6-5 and TRBJ2-4, with D possibly called TRBD1 or TRBD2 (7 bases each). The CDR3 is made up of 18 amino acids. Trimming left V 3 bases short and J 0 bases short, with 18 bases between. Germline loops: CDR1 MNHEY, CDR2 SVGAGI. CDR3 DNA: TGTGCCAGCAGTTATAACAGGGGCGGGGGACTAGCCAAAAACATTCAGTACTTC. This sequence encodes CASSYNRGGGLAKNIQYF.

This chain links TRBV7-2 with TRBJ2-3, with TRBD1 matching 7 bases. Germline values: CDR1 SGHTA, CDR2 FQGNSA. The trim removed 5 bases at V and 0 bases at J, leaving 2 bases unmatched. This CDR3 spans 14 amino acids. The CDR3 here is CASSRDSSTDTQYF. Written as DNA, the CDR3 is TGTGCCAGCAGCCGGGACAGTAGCACAGATACGCAGTATTTT.

The genes are TRBV7-2 and TRBJ2-6; D gene ambiguous. The CDR3 is 18 residues long. Germline V lookup: CDR1 SGHTA, CDR2 FQGNSA. Trimming stripped 5 bases from V and 2 bases from J, with 19 bases between. CDR3 sequence (DNA): TGTGCCAGCAGCCCGACCCCCATCGCCGCCGCTGGGGCCAACGTCCTGACTTTC. This translates into CASSPTPIAAAGANVLTF.

The chain links TRBV5-1 to TRBJ2-5; possible D gene TRBD2, 5 bases. V was clipped by 4 bases and J by 0 bases, with 10 bases between them. This CDR3 is built from 14 residues. Germline loops: CDR1 SGHRS, CDR2 YFSETQ. The CDR3 is CASSPDGDQETQYF. CDR3 bases: TGCGCCAGCAGCCCGGACGGGGACCAAGAGACCCAGTACTTC.

The chain combines TRBV25-1 with TRBJ1-2; D gene unclear. Germline V gene data show CDR1 as MGHDK and CDR2 as SYGVNS. V lost 5 bases to trimming and J lost 8 bases, with 12 bases between them. The CDR3 is 12 residues long. The CDR3 here is CASSTEAGGYTF. The CDR3 DNA reads TGTGCCAGCAGTACAGAGGCAGGAGGCTACACCTTC.

This clonotype occurred a few times. The rearrangement links TRBV6-1 to TRBJ1-1, with D unresolved. V was cut by 5 bases and J by 0 bases, with 13 bases left in between. There are 15 residues in the CDR3. The germline V gene encodes CDR1 MNHNS and CDR2 SASEGT. The CDR3 sequence: CASSYSLAVNTEAFF. Written as DNA, the CDR3 is TGTGCCAGCAGTTACTCCCTGGCGGTGAACACTGAAGCTTTCTTT.

The rearrangement joins TRBV2 to TRBJ1-2; D may be TRBD1 (5 bases). Germline-derived CDR1 and CDR2 are SNHLY and FYNNEI. The CDR3 has 13 amino acids. V lost 3 bases, J lost 4 bases, and 9 bases lay in between. The CDR3 sequence: CASSERDAYGYTF. The CDR3, as DNA: TGTGCCAGCAGTGAGCGGGACGCCTATGGCTACACCTTC.

This clonotype has only a few counts. J is TRBJ2-5 and V is TRBV20-1, with D hard to call. The germline V gene has CDR1 DFQATT and CDR2 SNEGSKA (reference sequence). Trimming pared 4 bases from V and 2 bases from J, leaving 11 bases between. The CDR3 length is 13 residues. CDR3 DNA: TGCAGTGCTAAGAACTGGGGACAAGAGACCCAGTACTTC. This codes for CSAKNWGQETQYF.